This T cell receptor (beta chain) was sequenced for a study of CD8 T cells in ankylosing spondylitis. Overall study findings and caveats: A subset of motif variants has previously been described in the synovial fluid and blood of reactive arthritis. Disease-linked clones, CD8+, were relatively rare in peripheral blood. Fewer than 10 highly homologous variants made up a TCR beta motif that seemed to typify ankylosing spondylitis blood. Clones tied to disease were said to be significantly enriched in matched ankylosing spondylitis synovial fluid.

Concerning this clonotype: Its antigen remains unidentified.

The CDR3 is made up of 15 amino acids. V lost 4 bases to trimming and J lost 6 bases, with 19 bases between them. The TCR beta libraries were generated through quantitative 5'-RACE incorporating molecular barcodes. TCRdb redid the calling of the 5' RACE reads with MiXCR, one entry per CDR3 protein. The sample lists 400,000 to 450,000 distinct CDR3 sequences, roughly 17% occurring once. The material sequenced was blood, either unsorted or a sorted T cell fraction (not recorded which). This sequence joins TRBV12-3 or TRBV12-4 and TRBJ2-7; a weak D match, TRBD1 (5 bases). This clonotype originated in a male donor with ankylosing spondylitis. CDR3 in amino acids: CASSSKRTGVGEQYF. CDR3 DNA sequence: TGTGCCAGCAGTTCTAAGCGAACAGGAGTGGGCGAGCAGTACTTC.